Sequencing of this T cell receptor beta chain was carried out in a study of CD8 T cells in Susac syndrome (dated by TCRdb to between 2017 and 2020). Notes on the research overall: The study used repertoire sequencing to test whether antigen drove CD8+ T cell activation and differentiation in Susac syndrome. Summary of the overall study and its limitations: The TCR sequencing and HLA analysis was acknowledged to have included a relatively small number of individuals.

V is cut by 2 bases and J by 7 bases, and the space between the germline ends is 16 bases. The germline V gene supplies CDR1 SGHRS and CDR2 YFSETQ. Counted from cysteine to phenylalanine, this CDR3 has 15 amino acids. The sequence is cut down to CDR3 DNA, 45 bases in frame from base 1. As regards this clonotype: The specificity of this receptor is unknown. No much larger clone is present one base from it, and per-base qualities are unavailable.

RNA was extracted using the RNeasy kit, and roughly 0.5 to 1 microgram was reverse transcribed with random hexamers. The immunoSEQ multiplex PCR assay, covering 54 Vbeta and 13 Jbeta segments, was used to amplify TCR beta CDR3 regions. PCR amplification bias was corrected by using a synthetic template baseline for primer optimization and computational correction. In the source study's methods: Reads were assigned to V, D and J genes according to IMGT and analyzed in immunoSEQ Analyzer, with only productive sequences retained. Clonality was calculated as one minus the Shannon entropy normalized by log2 of the number of productive unique sequences. For each patient and control, public and private clones were evaluated among the 100 most prevalent clones. Clones were defined as Susac-specific if absent from the healthy and MS cohorts, from over a thousand published viral clones and from other ImmuneACCESS disease sequences. The public reads were reanalyzed by TCRdb: fastp trimming at Q25, MiXCR alignment, in-frame beta chains only. CDR3 protein sequences are deduplicated, and each keeps its most common genes and DNA. TCRdb, rather than the study authors, made the V and J calls. Within this sample are 95,000 to 150,000 distinct CDR3 sequences, with around 94% of them counted one time only. The ten biggest clones cover 0.095% to 0.1% of the sample.

Peripheral blood CD8+ and CD4+ T cells from healthy donors, Susac syndrome patients and multiple sclerosis patients were profiled using high-throughput TCR beta sequencing. Healthy donors were age- and sex-matched controls. Bulk CD8+ and CD4+ T cells were purified by magnetic negative isolation, while CD8+ TEMRA cells were enriched using FACS. Blood was collected in EDTA tubes and processed within 24 hours, with PBMCs isolated through density gradient centrifugation. PBMCs intended for TCR sequencing were frozen in liquid nitrogen and were later thawed in a 37 degrees C water bath. A purity of at least 90% was achieved for sorted or isolated CD4+, CD8+ and CD8+ TEMRA cells.

The sequence derives from a human donor in good health. The chain employs TRBV5-1 and TRBJ2-4, with TRBD2 perhaps the D gene, on 7 matching bases. Source material: CD4+ T cells from PBMCs. In nucleotides, the sequence is TGCGCCAGCAGCTTCTGGGGGGGCCAGGGGAACATTCAGTACTTC. Translated, it reads CASSFWGGQGNIQYF.